The rows below give T cell receptor beta chains drawn from one sample of a study of Graves' ophthalmopathy and Graves' hyperthyroidism. TCRdb called the multiplex PCR reads again in MiXCR, with one record for every CDR3 protein. The sample consists of around 340,000 distinct CDR3 sequences, 17% of them appearing once. Sequencing was carried out using peripheral blood. The receptors were gathered from an adult man with Graves' ophthalmopathy. The CDR3 runs from the conserved cysteine through the conserved F or W. Each record gives: D gene, V gene, clone size, J gene, CDR3 protein, CDR3 DNA. The D gene is left open where the match is weak. A clone size is listed for some rows: how often the clone was seen (once, few, many), or a class if it is expanded.

D gene: TRBD1; V gene: TRBV6-5; clone size: many; J gene: TRBJ2-7; CDR3 protein: CASRATGAYEQYF; CDR3 DNA: TGTGCCAGCAGGGCAACAGGGGCCTACGAGCAGTACTTC
D gene: NA; V gene: TRBV7-8; clone size: many; J gene: TRBJ2-5; CDR3 protein: CASSLALEETQYF; CDR3 DNA: TGTGCCAGCAGCTTAGCGCTGGAAGAGACCCAGTACTTC
D gene: NA; V gene: TRBV12-3/TRBV12-4; clone size: many; J gene: TRBJ2-7; CDR3 protein: CASSPQPNNEQYF; CDR3 DNA: TGTGCCAGCAGTCCACAACCTAATAACGAGCAGTACTTC
D gene: NA; V gene: TRBV2; clone size: NA; J gene: TRBJ2-7; CDR3 protein: CATGGTTYEQYF; CDR3 DNA: TGTGCCACCGGAGGAACTACCTACGAGCAGTACTTC
D gene: TRBD1; V gene: TRBV12-3/TRBV12-4; clone size: NA; J gene: TRBJ2-2; CDR3 protein: CASSLPDRAAGELFF; CDR3 DNA: TGTGCCAGCAGTTTACCGGACAGGGCGGCCGGGGAGCTGTTTTTT
D gene: TRBD1; V gene: TRBV19; clone size: many; J gene: TRBJ2-5; CDR3 protein: CASSIVTGGDSFQETQYF; CDR3 DNA: TGTGCCAGTAGTATCGTGACAGGGGGCGATTCGTTCCAAGAGACCCAGTACTTC
D gene: NA; V gene: TRBV3-1; clone size: many; J gene: TRBJ2-4; CDR3 protein: CASSQERPANPIQYF; CDR3 DNA: TGTGCCAGCAGCCAAGAACGCCCCGCTAACCCCATTCAGTACTTC
D gene: NA; V gene: TRBV7-2; clone size: many; J gene: TRBJ1-6; CDR3 protein: CASSLGRQLNSPLHF; CDR3 DNA: TGTGCCAGCAGCTTAGGACGGCAGCTTAATTCACCCCTCCACTTT
D gene: NA; V gene: TRBV19; clone size: many; J gene: TRBJ1-2; CDR3 protein: CASSIASTANYGYTF; CDR3 DNA: TGTGCCAGTAGTATAGCGTCGACAGCTAACTATGGCTACACCTTC
D gene: TRBD2; V gene: TRBV28; clone size: NA; J gene: TRBJ2-7; CDR3 protein: CASSLGSGRPSYEQYF; CDR3 DNA: TGTGCCAGCAGTTTAGGGAGCGGGAGGCCCTCCTACGAGCAGTACTTC
D gene: NA; V gene: TRBV20-1; clone size: many; J gene: TRBJ2-5; CDR3 protein: CSAFRQETQYF; CDR3 DNA: TGCAGTGCTTTCCGTCAAGAGACCCAGTACTTC
D gene: NA; V gene: TRBV29-1; clone size: many; J gene: TRBJ2-7; CDR3 protein: CSVASQYEQYF; CDR3 DNA: TGCAGCGTTGCTAGTCAATACGAGCAGTACTTC
D gene: NA; V gene: TRBV18; clone size: many; J gene: TRBJ1-1; CDR3 protein: CASSPFRNTEAFF; CDR3 DNA: TGTGCCAGCTCACCCTTCCGGAACACTGAAGCTTTCTTT
D gene: TRBD1; V gene: TRBV20-1; clone size: many; J gene: TRBJ2-5; CDR3 protein: CSASWGQEETQYF; CDR3 DNA: TGCAGTGCGTCGTGGGGACAGGAAGAGACCCAGTACTTC
D gene: TRBD1; V gene: TRBV20-1; clone size: NA; J gene: TRBJ2-7; CDR3 protein: CSARPLLQGSHEQYF; CDR3 DNA: TGCAGTGCTAGACCACTTCTACAGGGGTCCCACGAGCAGTACTTC
D gene: NA; V gene: TRBV12-3/TRBV12-4; clone size: NA; J gene: TRBJ1-1; CDR3 protein: CASSLGLSMNTEAFF; CDR3 DNA: TGTGCCAGCAGTCTAGGGTTAAGCATGAACACTGAAGCTTTCTTT
D gene: TRBD2; V gene: TRBV20-1; clone size: NA; J gene: TRBJ2-5; CDR3 protein: CSADSGGQETQYF; CDR3 DNA: TGCAGTGCGGATAGCGGGGGACAAGAGACCCAGTACTTC
D gene: TRBD2; V gene: TRBV6-4; clone size: many; J gene: TRBJ2-2; CDR3 protein: CASRASGASTGELFF; CDR3 DNA: TGTGCCAGCAGAGCTAGCGGAGCAAGCACCGGGGAGCTGTTTTTT
D gene: NA; V gene: TRBV6-5; clone size: many; J gene: TRBJ2-2; CDR3 protein: CASRSQGNTGELFF; CDR3 DNA: TGTGCCAGCAGATCGCAGGGGAACACCGGGGAGCTGTTTTTT
D gene: NA; V gene: TRBV7-8; clone size: many; J gene: TRBJ2-7; CDR3 protein: CASSFSSGYEQYF; CDR3 DNA: TGTGCCAGCAGCTTTTCGAGCGGGTACGAGCAGTACTTC
D gene: TRBD1; V gene: TRBV6-5; clone size: many; J gene: TRBJ1-2; CDR3 protein: CASSYRGQDYGYTF; CDR3 DNA: TGTGCCAGCAGTTACAGGGGACAGGACTATGGCTACACCTTC
D gene: NA; V gene: TRBV7-8; clone size: few; J gene: TRBJ2-7; CDR3 protein: CASSEPGVLTYEQYF; CDR3 DNA: TGTGCCAGCAGTGAACCCGGGGTCCTAACCTACGAGCAGTACTTC
D gene: NA; V gene: TRBV20-1; clone size: many; J gene: TRBJ1-3; CDR3 protein: CSAPAHPGNTIYF; CDR3 DNA: TGCAGTGCCCCAGCCCACCCAGGAAACACCATATATTTT
D gene: NA; V gene: TRBV27; clone size: many; J gene: TRBJ1-2; CDR3 protein: CASTSAGETNYGYTF; CDR3 DNA: TGTGCCAGCACCTCCGCGGGGGAGACCAACTATGGCTACACCTTC
D gene: NA; V gene: TRBV12-3/TRBV12-4; clone size: many; J gene: TRBJ1-4; CDR3 protein: CASSLYPGWNEKLFF; CDR3 DNA: TGTGCCAGCAGTTTATACCCAGGGTGGAATGAAAAACTGTTTTTT
D gene: NA; V gene: TRBV28; clone size: few; J gene: TRBJ1-2; CDR3 protein: CAVERSTSYGYTF; CDR3 DNA: TGTGCCGTAGAACGCAGTACATCCTATGGCTACACCTTC
D gene: NA; V gene: TRBV7-2; clone size: many; J gene: TRBJ2-2; CDR3 protein: CASSLQGRGSGELFF; CDR3 DNA: TGTGCCAGCAGCTTACAGGGCAGGGGATCCGGGGAGCTGTTTTTT
D gene: NA; V gene: TRBV30; clone size: many; J gene: TRBJ2-7; CDR3 protein: CAWSGIGVWDEQYF; CDR3 DNA: TGTGCCTGGAGTGGTATCGGGGTATGGGACGAGCAGTACTTC
D gene: NA; V gene: TRBV7-3; clone size: many; J gene: TRBJ1-6; CDR3 protein: CASSLTPRVNSPLHF; CDR3 DNA: TGTGCCAGCAGCTTAACACCGAGGGTCAATTCACCCCTCCACTTT
D gene: TRBD1; V gene: TRBV27; clone size: many; J gene: TRBJ1-2; CDR3 protein: CASSLTGGHGYTF; CDR3 DNA: TGTGCCAGCAGCTTGACAGGGGGCCATGGCTACACCTTC
D gene: NA; V gene: TRBV6-1; clone size: NA; J gene: TRBJ1-1; CDR3 protein: CASSEDIQRTNTEAFF; CDR3 DNA: TGTGCCAGCAGTGAGGACATACAGAGGACGAACACTGAAGCTTTCTTT
D gene: NA; V gene: TRBV2; clone size: many; J gene: TRBJ1-5; CDR3 protein: CASSESGANNQPQHF; CDR3 DNA: TGTGCCAGCAGTGAATCCGGGGCCAACAATCAGCCCCAGCATTTT
D gene: NA; V gene: TRBV7-3; clone size: many; J gene: TRBJ1-1; CDR3 protein: CASSLTPAGEAFF; CDR3 DNA: TGTGCCAGCAGCTTAACTCCCGCGGGAGAAGCTTTCTTT
D gene: NA; V gene: TRBV4-1; clone size: many; J gene: TRBJ1-3; CDR3 protein: CASSQDLGTGADPSGNTIYF; CDR3 DNA: TGCGCCAGCAGCCAAGATCTCGGGACGGGGGCAGACCCCTCTGGAAACACCATATATTTT
D gene: NA; V gene: TRBV19; clone size: many; J gene: TRBJ2-2; CDR3 protein: CASSFNSATGELFF; CDR3 DNA: TGTGCCAGTAGTTTTAATTCGGCTACCGGGGAGCTGTTTTTT
D gene: NA; V gene: TRBV11-2; clone size: NA; J gene: TRBJ1-5; CDR3 protein: CASSFGTGAGNQPQHF; CDR3 DNA: TGTGCCAGCAGCTTTGGGACGGGGGCCGGCAATCAGCCCCAGCATTTT
D gene: NA; V gene: TRBV15; clone size: many; J gene: TRBJ2-7; CDR3 protein: CATSRGAGRITYEQYF; CDR3 DNA: TGTGCCACCAGCAGGGGAGCGGGCCGAATTACCTACGAGCAGTACTTC
D gene: NA; V gene: TRBV20-1; clone size: many; J gene: TRBJ2-5; CDR3 protein: CSARDLGFQGTSQETQYF; CDR3 DNA: TGCAGTGCTAGAGATCTTGGTTTTCAGGGCACTTCCCAAGAGACCCAGTACTTC
D gene: TRBD2; V gene: TRBV7-8; clone size: many; J gene: TRBJ2-7; CDR3 protein: CASSLGLAYSYEQYF; CDR3 DNA: TGTGCCAGCAGCCTAGGACTAGCGTACTCCTACGAGCAGTACTTC
D gene: TRBD1; V gene: TRBV7-2; clone size: many; J gene: TRBJ2-7; CDR3 protein: CASSPDRGRRYEQYF; CDR3 DNA: TGTGCCAGCAGCCCTGACAGGGGGCGCAGATACGAGCAGTACTTC
D gene: TRBD1; V gene: TRBV6-2/TRBV6-3; clone size: few; J gene: TRBJ2-2; CDR3 protein: CASTWTGVYTGELFF; CDR3 DNA: TGTGCCAGCACCTGGACAGGGGTTTACACCGGGGAGCTGTTTTTT
D gene: TRBD1; V gene: TRBV20-1; clone size: NA; J gene: TRBJ2-7; CDR3 protein: CSARVLLRQGKGEQYF; CDR3 DNA: TGCAGTGCTAGAGTCCTCCTGCGACAGGGAAAGGGCGAGCAGTACTTC
D gene: NA; V gene: TRBV11-2; clone size: many; J gene: TRBJ1-1; CDR3 protein: CASSYSQGLVKTEAFF; CDR3 DNA: TGTGCCAGCAGCTATTCGCAGGGGTTGGTGAAGACTGAAGCTTTCTTT
D gene: NA; V gene: TRBV28; clone size: many; J gene: TRBJ2-7; CDR3 protein: CASNLGTAPSYEQYF; CDR3 DNA: TGCGCCAGCAATCTGGGGACTGCCCCCTCCTACGAGCAGTACTTC
D gene: NA; V gene: TRBV12-5; clone size: many; J gene: TRBJ2-4; CDR3 protein: CASGWILTEIAKNIQYF; CDR3 DNA: TGTGCTAGTGGTTGGATACTTACAGAGATAGCCAAAAACATTCAGTACTTC
D gene: TRBD1; V gene: TRBV6-4; clone size: many; J gene: TRBJ2-7; CDR3 protein: CASKSLPGTGKQYEQYF; CDR3 DNA: TGTGCCAGCAAGTCTCTTCCGGGGACAGGGAAACAGTACGAGCAGTACTTC
D gene: NA; V gene: TRBV6-1; clone size: many; J gene: TRBJ2-7; CDR3 protein: CASSENSHEQYF; CDR3 DNA: TGTGCCAGCAGTGAGAATTCCCACGAGCAGTACTTC